The TCR beta chain under discussion was sequenced for a study of cytomegalovirus exposure and HLA in healthy donors. Both 60 Vbeta primers and 13 Jbeta primers went into the PCR. Repertoires were generated with immunoSEQ multiplex PCR, while TCRdb's copy carries only in-frame clones and drops some. The repertoire table contains approximately 150,000 clones. Per germline, CDR1 SGHTS and CDR2 YDEGEE. The CDR3 is made up of 15 amino acids. Between the trimmed V and J ends, which lost 7 bases and 5 bases, there was a span of 18 bases. This TCR was recovered from a male donor in good health and CMV-seronegative. V usage is TRBV5-8 and J usage is TRBJ2-2; D is perhaps TRBD2 (5 bases). Sequencing input: PBMCs. In nucleotides, the CDR3 is TGTGCCAGCCCTAGTTCACGGGAAGCGACCGGGGAGCTGTTTTTT. As protein: CASPSSREATGELFF.